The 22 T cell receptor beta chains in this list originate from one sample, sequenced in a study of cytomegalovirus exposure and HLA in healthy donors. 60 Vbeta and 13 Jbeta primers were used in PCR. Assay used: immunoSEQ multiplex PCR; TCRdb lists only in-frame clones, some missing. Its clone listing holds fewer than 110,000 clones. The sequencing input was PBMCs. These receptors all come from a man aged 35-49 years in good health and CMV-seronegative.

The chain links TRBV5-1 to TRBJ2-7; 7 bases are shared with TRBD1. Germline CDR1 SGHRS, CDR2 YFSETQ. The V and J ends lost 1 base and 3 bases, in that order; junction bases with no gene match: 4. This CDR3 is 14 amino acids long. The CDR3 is CASSLMTGNYEQYF. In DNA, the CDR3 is TGCGCCAGCAGCTTGATGACAGGGAACTACGAGCAGTACTTC.

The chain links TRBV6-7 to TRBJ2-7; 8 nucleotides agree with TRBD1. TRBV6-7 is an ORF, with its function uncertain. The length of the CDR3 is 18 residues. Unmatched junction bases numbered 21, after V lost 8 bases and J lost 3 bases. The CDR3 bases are TGTGCCAGCGTCGCTCTTGTGCCGTGTCCGGACAGGGTCTACGAGCAGTACTTC. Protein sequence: CASVALVPCPDRVYEQYF.

The CDR3 bases are TGTGCCAGCAGTGTAGACTACGGCGGAGCACCCCTCCACTTT. This translates into CASSVDYGGAPLHF. V usage is TRBV6-4 and J usage is TRBJ1-6; D remains unclear. Trimming removed 4 bases at V and 11 bases at J, with 15 bases between. CDR3 length: 14 residues. From germline, CDR1 is MRHNA and CDR2 SNTAGT.

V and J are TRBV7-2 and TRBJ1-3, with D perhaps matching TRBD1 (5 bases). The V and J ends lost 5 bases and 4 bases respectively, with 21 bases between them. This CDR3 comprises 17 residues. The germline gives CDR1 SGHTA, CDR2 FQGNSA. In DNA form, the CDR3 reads TGTGCCAGCAGCCGGAGCGGGGGATTTGGACTCGGAAACACCATATATTTT. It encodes CASSRSGGFGLGNTIYF.

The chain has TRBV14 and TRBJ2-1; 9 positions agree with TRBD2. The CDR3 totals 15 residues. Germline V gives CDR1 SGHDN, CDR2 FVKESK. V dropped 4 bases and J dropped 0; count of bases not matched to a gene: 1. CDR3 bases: TGTGCCAGCAGCCCGGGACTAGCCTCCTACAATGAGCAGTTCTTC. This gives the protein CASSPGLASYNEQFF.

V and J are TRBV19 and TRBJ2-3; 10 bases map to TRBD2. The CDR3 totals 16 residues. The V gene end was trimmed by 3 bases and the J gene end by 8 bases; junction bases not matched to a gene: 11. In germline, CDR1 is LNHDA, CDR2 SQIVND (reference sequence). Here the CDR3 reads CASSMASGGAQITQYF. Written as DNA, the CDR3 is TGTGCCAGTAGTATGGCTAGCGGGGGAGCACAGATTACGCAGTATTTT.

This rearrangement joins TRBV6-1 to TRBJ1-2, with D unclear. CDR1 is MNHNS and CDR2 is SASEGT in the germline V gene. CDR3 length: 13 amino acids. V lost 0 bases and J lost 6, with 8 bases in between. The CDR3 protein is CASSEAAVNGYTF. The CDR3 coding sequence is TGTGCCAGCAGTGAAGCGGCAGTTAATGGCTACACCTTC.

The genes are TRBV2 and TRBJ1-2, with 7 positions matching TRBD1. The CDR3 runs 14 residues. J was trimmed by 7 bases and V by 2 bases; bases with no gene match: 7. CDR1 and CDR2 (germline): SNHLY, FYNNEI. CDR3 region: CASSEWEQGLGYTF. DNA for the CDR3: TGTGCCAGCAGTGAATGGGAACAGGGGCTTGGCTACACCTTC. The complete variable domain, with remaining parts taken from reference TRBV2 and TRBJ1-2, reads EPEVTQTPSHQVTQMGQEVILRCVPISNHLYFYWYRQILGQKVEFLVSFYNNEISEKSEIFDDQFSVERPDGSNFTLKIRSTKLEDSAMYFCASSEWEQGLGYTFGSGTRLTVV.

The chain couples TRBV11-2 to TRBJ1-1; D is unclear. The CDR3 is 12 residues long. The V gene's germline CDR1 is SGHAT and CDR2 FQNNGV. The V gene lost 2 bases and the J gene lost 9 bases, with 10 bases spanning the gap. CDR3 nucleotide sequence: TGTGCCAGCAGCTTAACTAGGGTGCAAGCTTTCTTT. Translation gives CASSLTRVQAFF.

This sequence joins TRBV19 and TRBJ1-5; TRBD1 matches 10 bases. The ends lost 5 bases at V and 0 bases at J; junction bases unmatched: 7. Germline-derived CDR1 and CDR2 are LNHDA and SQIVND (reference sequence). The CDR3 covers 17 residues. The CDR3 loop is CASSPGTGADSNQPQHF. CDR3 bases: TGTGCCAGTAGTCCCGGGACAGGGGCCGATAGCAATCAGCCCCAGCATTTT.

The CDR3, as DNA: TGTGCCAGCAGCCCCCAGGGGCAGCCCCAGCATTTT. It is translated as CASSPQGQPQHF. J is TRBJ1-5 and V is TRBV7-2; D might be TRBD1 (6 bases). Germline CDR1 is SGHTA and CDR2 is FQGNSA. The CDR3 loop spans 12 amino acids. The V and J ends lost 5 bases and 7 bases respectively, with 9 bases between them.

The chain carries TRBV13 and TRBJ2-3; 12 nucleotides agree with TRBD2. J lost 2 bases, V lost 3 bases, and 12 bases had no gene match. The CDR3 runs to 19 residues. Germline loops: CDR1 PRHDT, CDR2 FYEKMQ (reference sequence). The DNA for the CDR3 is TGTGCCAGCAGCTTGATGTACGGGACTAGCGGGCTACTCACAGATACGCAGTATTTT. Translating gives CASSLMYGTSGLLTDTQYF.

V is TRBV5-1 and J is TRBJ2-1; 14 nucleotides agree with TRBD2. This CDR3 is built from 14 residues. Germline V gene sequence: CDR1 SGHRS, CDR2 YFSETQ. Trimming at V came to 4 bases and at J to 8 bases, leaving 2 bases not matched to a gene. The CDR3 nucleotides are TGCGCCAGCAGCAGGGGACTAGCGGGAGATGAGCAGTTCTTC. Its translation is CASSRGLAGDEQFF.

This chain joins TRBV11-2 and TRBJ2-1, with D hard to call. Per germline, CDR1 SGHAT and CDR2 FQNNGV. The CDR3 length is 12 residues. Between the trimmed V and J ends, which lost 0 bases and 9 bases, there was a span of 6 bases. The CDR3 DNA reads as TGTGCCAGCAGCTTAGAGGCCTTTGAGCAGTTCTTC. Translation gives CASSLEAFEQFF.

For the CDR3, the DNA is TGCGCCAGCAGCCCGCAGGGTCCGAACACCGGGGAGCTGTTTTTT. Amino acids: CASSPQGPNTGELFF. V and J are TRBV5-1 and TRBJ2-2; D possibly corresponds to TRBD1 (5 bases). The germline CDR1 and CDR2 sequences are SGHRS and YFSETQ. Trimming shortened V by 4 bases and J by 0 bases, and 10 bases separated the two germline ends. This CDR3 is built from 15 residues.

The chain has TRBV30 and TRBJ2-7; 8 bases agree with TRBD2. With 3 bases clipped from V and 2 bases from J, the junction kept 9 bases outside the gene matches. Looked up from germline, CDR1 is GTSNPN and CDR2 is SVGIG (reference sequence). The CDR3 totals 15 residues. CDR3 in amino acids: CAWRFYSGTTYEQYF. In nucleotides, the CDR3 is TGTGCCTGGAGATTCTATAGCGGGACCACCTACGAGCAGTACTTC. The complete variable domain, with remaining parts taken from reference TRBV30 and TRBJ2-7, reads SQTIHQWPATLVQPVGSPLSLECTVEGTSNPNLYWYRQAAGRGLQLLFYSVGIGQISSEVPQNLSASRPQDRQFILSSKKLLLSDSGFYLCAWRFYSGTTYEQYFGPGTRLTVT.

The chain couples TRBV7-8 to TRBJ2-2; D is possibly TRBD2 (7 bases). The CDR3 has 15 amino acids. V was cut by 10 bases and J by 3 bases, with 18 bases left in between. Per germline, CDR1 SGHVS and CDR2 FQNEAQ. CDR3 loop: CATYTGGRDTGELFF. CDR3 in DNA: TGTGCCACCTATACCGGGGGGCGCGACACCGGGGAGCTGTTTTTT.

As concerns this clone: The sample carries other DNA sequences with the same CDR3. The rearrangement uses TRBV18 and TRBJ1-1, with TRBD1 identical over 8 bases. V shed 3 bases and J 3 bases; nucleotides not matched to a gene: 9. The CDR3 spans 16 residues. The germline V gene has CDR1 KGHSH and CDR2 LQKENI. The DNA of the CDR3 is TGTGCCAGCTCACCGAGTTTACAGGGGGAGGACACTGAAGCTTTCTTT. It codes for CASSPSLQGEDTEAFF.

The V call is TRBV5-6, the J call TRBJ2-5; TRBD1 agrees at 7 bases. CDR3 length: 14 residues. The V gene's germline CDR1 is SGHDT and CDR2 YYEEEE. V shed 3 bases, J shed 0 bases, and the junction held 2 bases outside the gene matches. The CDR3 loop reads CASSSTGDQETQYF. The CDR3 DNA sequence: TGTGCCAGCAGCTCCACAGGGGACCAAGAGACCCAGTACTTC. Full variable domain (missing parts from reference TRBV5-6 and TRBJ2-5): DAGVTQSPTHLIKTRGQQVTLRCSPKSGHDTVSWYQQALGQGPQFIFQYYEEEERQRGNFPDRFSGHQFPNYSSELNVNALLLGDSALYLCASSSTGDQETQYFGPGTRLLVL.

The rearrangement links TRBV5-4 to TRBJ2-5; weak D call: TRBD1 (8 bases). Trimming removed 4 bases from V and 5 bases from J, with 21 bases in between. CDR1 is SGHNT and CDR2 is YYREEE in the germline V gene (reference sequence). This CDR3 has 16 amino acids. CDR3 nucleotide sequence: TGTGCCAGCAGCCCGGGGGGCCAGGGGGCTTGGGAGACCCAGTACTTC. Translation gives CASSPGGQGAWETQYF.

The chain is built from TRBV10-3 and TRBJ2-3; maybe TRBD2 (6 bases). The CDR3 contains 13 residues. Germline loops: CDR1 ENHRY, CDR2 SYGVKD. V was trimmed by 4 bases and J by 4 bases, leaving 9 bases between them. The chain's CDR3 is CAISVGGADTQYF. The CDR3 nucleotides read TGTGCCATCAGTGTAGGCGGGGCAGATACGCAGTATTTT.

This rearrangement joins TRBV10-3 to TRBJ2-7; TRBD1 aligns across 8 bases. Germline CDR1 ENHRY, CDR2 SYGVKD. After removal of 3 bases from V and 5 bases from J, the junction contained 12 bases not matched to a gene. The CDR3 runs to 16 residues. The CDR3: CAISEGVGQGANEQYF. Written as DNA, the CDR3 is TGTGCCATCAGTGAAGGGGTTGGGCAGGGGGCGAACGAGCAGTACTTC.